This section outlines one T cell receptor beta chain sequence together with its context. This clonotype was detected only a few times. The antigen it recognizes is unknown. Base qualities are not recorded, but no much larger clone differs from it by a single base. This sample was included in a study of blood T cells in healthy people across ages (dated by TCRdb to 2015 to 2017). Turning to the overall study: In model experiments, roughly one uniquely barcoded TCR beta cDNA molecule per two T cells was captured by template switching. Age-related changes in TCR beta repertoire diversity were measured in the study by deep sequencing normalized with unique cDNA molecular identifiers. Donors were grouped into four age groups: young (average roughly 17 years), middle-aged (around 39), aged (about 59) and long-lived (approximately 81). Donors of different ages were randomly distributed across sequencing lanes to avoid experimental bias. Using the same blood draw, the study looked at two additional independent replicas of 1 million unique cDNA reads for two donors, one aged 18 to 30 and the other aged 80 or older.

General study outcomes and caveats: Since profiling was done on bulk unsorted PBMCs, naive and antigen-experienced compartments could not be conclusively compared. There was a strong correlation between observed TCR beta diversity and the percentage of naive T cells measured by flow cytometry. Observed TCR beta diversity per million T cells fell roughly linearly with age, and a significant reduction was already apparent by age roughly 40. Estimates of total diversity based on one million sequenced T cells were regarded as lower bounds and as underestimates. The long-lived group showed more naive CD4+ T cells, fewer expanded clones and increased TCR diversity than the aged group, suggesting age selection. The CMV infection status of donors was not known, potentially confounding age-related changes in expanded clonotypes.

The roughly 39 donors, aged about 6 to 95 years, were systemically healthy Caucasian individuals from Russia. Approximately 10 milliliters of peripheral blood were collected from each donor into EDTA-treated Vacutainer tubes. Ficoll-Paque density-gradient centrifugation was used to isolate PBMCs, with at least 7 million per sample. Total RNA, at least 5 micrograms per sample, was extracted from PBMCs with Trizol reagent. The percentages of naive CD45RAhigh/CD27high T cells were determined by flow cytometry on a PBMC aliquot from every donor. The library relied on 5' RACE. The data were produced on an Illumina HiSeq 2500. A second PCR of about 7 to 12 cycles was run with a J-beta primer mix and a sample-barcoded 5' primer. A template-switch 5' adaptor carrying 12 random nucleotides introduced a unique molecular identifier onto each TCR beta cDNA molecule. Each sample yielded at least 2.5 million CDR3-containing paired-end reads. The Mint cDNA synthesis kit, primed by a TRBC-specific oligonucleotide, was used to synthesize first-strand cDNA from all RNA. After uracil-DNA glycosylase treatment, a first 18-cycle PCR used universal primers M1SS and BC2_uni_R on all cDNA. In the paper's pipeline: For normalization, 1 million high-quality reads, each with a distinct molecular identifier, were randomly selected from each sample. Reads with shared molecular identifiers were discarded instead of being binned into consensus sequences. CDR3 identification, clonotype clustering and error correction used MiTCR with a Q25 quality threshold and the strictest error-elimination algorithm. A nonparametric unseen species model with Euler transformation was used to estimate lower-bound total TCR beta diversity. Using fastp trimming at Q25 and MiXCR clonotype assembly, TCRdb reanalyzed the public sequencing data and kept in-frame beta chains. Identical CDR3 protein sequences are pooled into one entry, listed with their most common genes and DNA. The V and J calls reflect TCRdb's pipeline rather than the authors' work. This sample holds just over 1 million distinct CDR3 sequences; under 45% were observed only once. The ten top clones hold about 20% of the sample.

Its CDR3 holds 14 amino acids, cysteine through phenylalanine. Only CDR3 DNA remains: 42 bases, in frame from the first base. V is trimmed back by 5 bases and J by 7 bases, and the junction contains 8 bases that no gene match accounts for. The germline V gene provides CDR1 SGHTA and CDR2 FQGNSA. The V and J segments used are TRBV7-2 and TRBJ2-1, with 7 central nucleotides matching TRBD1. The sequenced material came from blood. The receptor was derived from a woman between 55 and 75 years old in good health. The CDR3 protein: CASSKRDSRNEQFF. The DNA reads as follows: TGTGCCAGCAGCAAGAGGGACAGTCGGAATGAGCAGTTCTTC.